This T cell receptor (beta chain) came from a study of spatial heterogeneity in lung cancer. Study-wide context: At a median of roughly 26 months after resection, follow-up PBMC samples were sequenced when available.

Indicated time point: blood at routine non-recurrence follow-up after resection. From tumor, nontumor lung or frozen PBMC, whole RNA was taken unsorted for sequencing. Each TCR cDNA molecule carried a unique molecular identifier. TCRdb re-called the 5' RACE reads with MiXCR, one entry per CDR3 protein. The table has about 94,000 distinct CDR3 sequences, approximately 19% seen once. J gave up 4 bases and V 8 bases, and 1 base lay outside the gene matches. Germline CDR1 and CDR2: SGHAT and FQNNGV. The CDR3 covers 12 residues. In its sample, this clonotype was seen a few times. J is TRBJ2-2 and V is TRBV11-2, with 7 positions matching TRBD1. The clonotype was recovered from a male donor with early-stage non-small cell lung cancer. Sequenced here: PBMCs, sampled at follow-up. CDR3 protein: CASPGGTGELFF. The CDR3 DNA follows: TGTGCCAGCCCAGGGGGCACCGGGGAGCTGTTTTTT.